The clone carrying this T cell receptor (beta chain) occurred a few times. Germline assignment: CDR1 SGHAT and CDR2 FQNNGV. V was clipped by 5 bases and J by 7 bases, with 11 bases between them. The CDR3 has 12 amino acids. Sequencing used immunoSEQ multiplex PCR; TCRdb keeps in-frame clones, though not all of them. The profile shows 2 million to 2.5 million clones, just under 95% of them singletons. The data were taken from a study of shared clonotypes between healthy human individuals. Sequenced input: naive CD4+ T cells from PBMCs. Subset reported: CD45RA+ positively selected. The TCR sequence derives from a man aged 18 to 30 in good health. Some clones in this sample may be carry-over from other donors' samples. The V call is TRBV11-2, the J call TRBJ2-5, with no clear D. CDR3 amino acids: CASSPGPGTQYF. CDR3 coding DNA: TGTGCCAGCAGCCCCGGACCCGGGACCCAGTACTTC. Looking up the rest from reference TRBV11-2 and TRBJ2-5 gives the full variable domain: EAGVAQSPRYKIIEKRQSVAFWCNPISGHATLYWYQQILGQGPKLLIQFQNNGVVDDSQLPKDRFSAERLKGVDSTLKIQPAKLEDSAVYLCASSPGPGTQYFGPGTRLLVL.